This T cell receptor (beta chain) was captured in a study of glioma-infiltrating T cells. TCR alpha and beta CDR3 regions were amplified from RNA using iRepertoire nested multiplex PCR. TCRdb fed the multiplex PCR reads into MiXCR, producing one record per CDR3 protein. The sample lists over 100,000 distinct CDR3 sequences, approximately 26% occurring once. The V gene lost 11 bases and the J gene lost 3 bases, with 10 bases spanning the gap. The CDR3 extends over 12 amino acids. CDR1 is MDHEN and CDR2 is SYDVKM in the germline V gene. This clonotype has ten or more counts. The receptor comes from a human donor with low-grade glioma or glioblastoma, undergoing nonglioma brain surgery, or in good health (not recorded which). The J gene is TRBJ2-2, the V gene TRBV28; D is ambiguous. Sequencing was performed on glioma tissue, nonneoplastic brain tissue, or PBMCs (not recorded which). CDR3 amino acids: CAGAPDTGELFF. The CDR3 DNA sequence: TGTGCCGGAGCGCCAGACACCGGGGAGCTGTTTTTT.